This is a list of T cell receptor beta chains from one sample in a study of Ad26.COV2.S vaccination and SARS-CoV-2 variants. The table came from immunoSEQ multiplex PCR; TCRdb's copy has only in-frame clones and leaves some out. Of roughly 300,000 clones detected, about 87% appear once; the ten largest clones hold about 6.4%. The specimen was peripheral blood, collected in a trial of Ad26.COV2.S vaccine versus placebo. These receptors all come from a person between 18 and 59 years old who received the Ad26.COV2.S COVID-19 vaccine or a placebo. The CDR3 runs from the conserved cysteine through the conserved F or W. The order of the fields is V gene, J gene, CDR3 protein.

TRBV6-5	TRBJ1-1	CASRPPRLRNTEAFF
TRBV30	TRBJ2-6	CAWSPGGQGANVLTF
TRBV7-2	TRBJ1-3	CASSPIAVGGNTIYF
TRBV2	TRBJ1-4	CASSRRQNQNEKLFF
TRBV16	TRBJ2-1	CASSQIGVSSEQFF
TRBV7-2	TRBJ2-1	CASSPHGRADNEQFF
TRBV12-3/TRBV12-4	TRBJ2-3	CASQGAGRGTQYF
TRBV27	TRBJ2-7	CASQSAGVLSEQYF
TRBV7-2	TRBJ2-7	CASSIRDIYEQYF
TRBV6-1	TRBJ1-1	CASSPDRGFTEAFF